This T cell receptor (beta chain) was documented in a study of blood T cell repertoires in COVID-19. Sequencing used immunoSEQ multiplex PCR; TCRdb keeps in-frame clones, though not all of them. The top ten hold roughly 6% of the sample, which has some 300,000 clones, about nine tenths seen once. Germline V lookup: CDR1 WSHSY, CDR2 SAAADI. The V gene end was trimmed by 6 bases and the J gene end by 4 bases; junction bases not matched to a gene: 14. The CDR3 spans 16 residues. This clonotype was obtained from a woman between 50 and 59 years old with COVID-19, enrolled during active disease. The chain has TRBV10-2 and TRBJ2-7; 8 bases match TRBD2. Sequenced: peripheral blood. The CDR3 DNA reads TGCGCCAGCAGCAGCGCGGGGGGAGTAGGGGCGTACGAGCAGTACTTC. Protein sequence: CASSSAGGVGAYEQYF.